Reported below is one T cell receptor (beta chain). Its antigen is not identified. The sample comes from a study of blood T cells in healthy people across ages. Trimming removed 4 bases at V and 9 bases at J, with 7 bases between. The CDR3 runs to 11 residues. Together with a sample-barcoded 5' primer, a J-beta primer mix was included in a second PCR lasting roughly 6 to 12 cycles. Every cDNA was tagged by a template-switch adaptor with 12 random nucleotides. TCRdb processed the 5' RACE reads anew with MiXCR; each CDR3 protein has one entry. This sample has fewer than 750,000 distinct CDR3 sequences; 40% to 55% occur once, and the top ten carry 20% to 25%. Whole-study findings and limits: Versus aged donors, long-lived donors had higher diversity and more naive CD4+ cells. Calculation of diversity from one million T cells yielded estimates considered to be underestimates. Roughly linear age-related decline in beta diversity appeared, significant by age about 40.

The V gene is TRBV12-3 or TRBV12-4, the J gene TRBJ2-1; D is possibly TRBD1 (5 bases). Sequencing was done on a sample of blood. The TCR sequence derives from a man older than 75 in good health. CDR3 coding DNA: TGTGCCAGCAGTTGGCAGGGTGAGCAGTTCTTC. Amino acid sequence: CASSWQGEQFF.